The text below deals with one TCR beta chain. This clone was picked up a small number of times. The antigen this receptor binds is unknown. No base quality values were provided; no much bigger clone lies one nucleotide off. The immunoSEQ Assay was the method used to sequence TCRbeta CDR3 regions. After extraction, genomic DNA underwent amplification by bias-controlled multiplex PCR, followed by high-throughput sequencing. As for the authors' bioinformatics: To quantify the absolute abundance of every unique TCRbeta CDR3 region, sequences were collapsed and filtered. Usable DNA was measured by amplifying reference genes present in all nucleated cells, and TCRbeta template counts were normalized to that usable DNA to estimate T cell fraction. Repertoire TCRs were annotated as SARS-CoV-2-specific by exact matching of V gene, CDR3 amino acid sequence and J gene to a known reactive TCR set. MIRA supplied the reference SARS-CoV-2 TCR set, which was filtered for enrichment in COVID-19-positive ImmuneCODE repertoires so that public or cross-reactive TCRs were removed. Using the MIRA antigens, annotated TCRs were further analysed by specific ORF or by position within an ORF. Breadth was defined as annotated unique rearrangements over total unique productive rearrangements; depth was the summed frequency of those rearrangements. Group comparisons of TCR breadth used two-sided Wilcoxon rank-sum tests. Imported from immuneACCESS, the table was reduced by TCRdb to in-frame sequences with V and J called. These copies leave out some clones; in studies compared against another copy, an unresolved V gene accounts for under half, and the cause of the remainder is not known. Clonal size and the V and J genes are those of that table, whereas D and trimming came from the DNA. The sample includes 510,000 or so clones, with 87% observed a single time. The ten largest account for around 13% of the sample.

The data derive from a study of Ad26.COV2.S vaccination and SARS-CoV-2 variants (TCRdb year 2021). General notes on the study: Donors in the vaccine arm were drawn from COV1001, a phase I-IIa trial of Ad26.COV2.S in healthy adults that was multicentre, randomized, double-blind and placebo-controlled. Ad26.COV2.S was administered intramuscularly at 5 x 10^10 or 1 x 10^11 viral particles, either as a single shot or as two shots given 56 days apart. TCRbeta repertoire sequencing served as the tool for gauging how specific and how broad the SARS-CoV-2-reactive T cell receptors were following Ad26.COV2.S vaccination. The TCR-sequenced set comprised about 30 samples: roughly 19 Ad26.COV2.S vaccine recipients, 5 placebo recipients and 8 SARS-CoV-2 convalescent individuals. Trial participants were randomized into five groups of five, in which low-dose or high-dose Ad26.COV2.S was given once or twice, or placebo was given on both occasions. Investigators remained blinded to trial group allocation during experiments and outcome assessment.

Summary of the overall study and its limitations: Ad26.COV2.S recipients had higher spike-specific TCR breadth than placebo recipients (P = 0.0014). The study was not powered to compare responses between vaccine doses or regimens. Comparable non-spike TCR breadth was observed between vaccine and placebo recipients, consistent with only spike being contained in the vaccine. The authors noted that total T cell responses may have been underestimated by the TCR breadth and depth analyses. After vaccination, substantial breadth of spike-specific CD8+ and CD4+ T cell responses was reported.

The CDR3 measures 13 amino acids from cysteine to phenylalanine. Here the CDR3 DNA is all that survives: 39 bases in frame from base 1. A distance of 12 bases separates the germline ends of V and J, which lose 8 bases and 1 base respectively. CDR1 SEHNR and CDR2 FQNEAQ are derived from the germline V gene (reference sequence). What the treatment or condition label conveys for this sample: about 20 received Ad26.COV2.S at low or high dose, single or two shots; a few received placebo; per-sample allocation not given. Repertoires of vaccine and placebo recipients were sequenced from samples taken on day 63 after the first injection. Between 29 July and 7 August 2020, Cohort 1b enrolled some 25 adults aged 18-55 years at one site in Boston, USA. Ad26.COV2.S consisted of a replication-incompetent adenovirus type 26 vector by which a prefusion-stabilized SARS-CoV-2 spike protein from the original Wuhan strain was expressed.

Recombination connected TRBV7-9 to TRBJ2-7; the D region possibly corresponds to TRBD1 (6 bases align). The source is a person aged 18-65 years who received the Ad26.COV2.S COVID-19 vaccine or a placebo. Material: peripheral blood, obtained in a trial of Ad26.COV2.S vaccine versus placebo. In nucleotide form, the sequence is TGTGCCAGCGGTGGGCAGGGGTCCTACGAGCAGTACTTC. Translated, this is CASGGQGSYEQYF.